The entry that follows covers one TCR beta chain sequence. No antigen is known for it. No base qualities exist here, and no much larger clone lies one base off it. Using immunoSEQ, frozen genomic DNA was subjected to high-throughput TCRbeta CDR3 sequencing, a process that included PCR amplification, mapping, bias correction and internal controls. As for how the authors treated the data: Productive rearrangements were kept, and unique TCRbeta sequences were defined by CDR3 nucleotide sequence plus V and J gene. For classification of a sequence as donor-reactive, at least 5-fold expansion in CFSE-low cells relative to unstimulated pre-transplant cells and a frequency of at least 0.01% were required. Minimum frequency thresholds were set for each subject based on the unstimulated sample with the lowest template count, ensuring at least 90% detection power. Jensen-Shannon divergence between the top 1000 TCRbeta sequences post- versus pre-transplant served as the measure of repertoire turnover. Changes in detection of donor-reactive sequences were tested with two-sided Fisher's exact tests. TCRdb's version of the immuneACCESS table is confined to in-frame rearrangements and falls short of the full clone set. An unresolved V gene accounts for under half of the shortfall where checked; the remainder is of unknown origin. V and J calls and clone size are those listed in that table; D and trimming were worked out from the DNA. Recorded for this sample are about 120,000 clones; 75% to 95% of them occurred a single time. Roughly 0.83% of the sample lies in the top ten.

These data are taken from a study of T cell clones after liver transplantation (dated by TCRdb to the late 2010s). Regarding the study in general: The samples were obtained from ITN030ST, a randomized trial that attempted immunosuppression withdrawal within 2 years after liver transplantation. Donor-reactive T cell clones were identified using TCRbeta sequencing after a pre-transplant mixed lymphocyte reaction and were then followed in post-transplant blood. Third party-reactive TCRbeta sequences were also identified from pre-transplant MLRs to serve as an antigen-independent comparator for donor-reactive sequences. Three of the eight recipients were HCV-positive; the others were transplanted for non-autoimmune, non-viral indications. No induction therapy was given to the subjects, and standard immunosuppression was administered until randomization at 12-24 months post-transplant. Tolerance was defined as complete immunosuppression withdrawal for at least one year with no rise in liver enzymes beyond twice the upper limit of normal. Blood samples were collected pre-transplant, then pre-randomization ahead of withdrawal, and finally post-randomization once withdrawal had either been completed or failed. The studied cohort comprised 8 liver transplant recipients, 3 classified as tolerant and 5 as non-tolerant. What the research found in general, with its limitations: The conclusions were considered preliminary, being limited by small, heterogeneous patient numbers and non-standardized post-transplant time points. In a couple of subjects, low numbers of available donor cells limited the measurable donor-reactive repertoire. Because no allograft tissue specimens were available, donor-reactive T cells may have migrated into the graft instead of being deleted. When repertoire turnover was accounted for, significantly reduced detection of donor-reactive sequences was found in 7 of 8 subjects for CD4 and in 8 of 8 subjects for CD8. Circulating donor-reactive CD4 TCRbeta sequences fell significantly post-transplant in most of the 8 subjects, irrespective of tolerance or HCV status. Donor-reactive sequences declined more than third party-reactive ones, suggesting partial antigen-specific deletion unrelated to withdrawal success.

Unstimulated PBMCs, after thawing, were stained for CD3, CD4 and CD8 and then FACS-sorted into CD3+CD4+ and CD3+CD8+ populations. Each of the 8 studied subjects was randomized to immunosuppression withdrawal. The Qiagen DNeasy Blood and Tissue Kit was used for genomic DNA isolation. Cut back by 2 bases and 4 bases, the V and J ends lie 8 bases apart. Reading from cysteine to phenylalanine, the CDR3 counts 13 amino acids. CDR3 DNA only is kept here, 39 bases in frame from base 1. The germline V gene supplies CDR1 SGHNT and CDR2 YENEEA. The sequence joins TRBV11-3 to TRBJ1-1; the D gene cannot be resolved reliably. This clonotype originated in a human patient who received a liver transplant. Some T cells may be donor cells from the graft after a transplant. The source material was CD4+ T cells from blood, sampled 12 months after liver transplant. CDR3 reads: CASSLLAGTEAFF. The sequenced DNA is TGTGCCAGCAGCTTACTGGCCGGCACTGAAGCTTTCTTT.